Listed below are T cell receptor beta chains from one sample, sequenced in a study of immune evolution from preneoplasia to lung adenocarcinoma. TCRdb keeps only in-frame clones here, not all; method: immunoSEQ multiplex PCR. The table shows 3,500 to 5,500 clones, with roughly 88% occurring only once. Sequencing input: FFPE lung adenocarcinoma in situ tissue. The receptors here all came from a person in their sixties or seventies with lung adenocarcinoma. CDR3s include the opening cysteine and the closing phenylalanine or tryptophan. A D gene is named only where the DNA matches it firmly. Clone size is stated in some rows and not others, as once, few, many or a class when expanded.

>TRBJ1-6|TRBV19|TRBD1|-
TGTGCCAGTAGTCCGGGACAGGGCGATTCACCCCTCCACTTT
CASSPGQGDSPLHF
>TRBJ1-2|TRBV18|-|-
TGTGCCAGCTCACCAATGTCGGGAAGAGGCGCTAACTATGGCTACACCTTC
CASSPMSGRGANYGYTF
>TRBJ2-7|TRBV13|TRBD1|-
TGTGCCAGCAGCCTCAGACAGGGTGAAACCTACGAGCAGTACTTC
CASSLRQGETYEQYF
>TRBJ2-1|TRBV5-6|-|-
TGTGCCAGCAGCTTTCTGGTCGGCGATGAGCAGTTCTTC
CASSFLVGDEQFF
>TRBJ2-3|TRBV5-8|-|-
TGTGCCAGCAGGCGTTCTCGGGGTACGCAGTATTTT
CASRRSRGTQYF
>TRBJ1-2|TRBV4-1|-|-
TGCGCCAGCAGCCGTCCAGGGAGTGACTATGGCTACACCTTC
CASSRPGSDYGYTF
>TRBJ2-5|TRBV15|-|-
TGTGCCACCAGCAGGGAAATTGAAGAGACCCAGTACTTC
CATSREIEETQYF
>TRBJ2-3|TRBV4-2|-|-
TGTGCCAGCAGCCAAGATTTCGGGGAAGATACGCAGTATTTT
CASSQDFGEDTQYF
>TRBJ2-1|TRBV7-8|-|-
TGTGCCAGCAGCCGACGGGACGGAGAGTACAATGAGCAGTTCTTC
CASSRRDGEYNEQFF
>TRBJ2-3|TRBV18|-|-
TGTGCCAGCTCACCGATACCCAGGGCAGATACGCAGTATTTT
CASSPIPRADTQYF
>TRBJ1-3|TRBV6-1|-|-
TGTGCCAGCAGTGAAGGTTACGGAAACACCATATATTTT
CASSEGYGNTIYF
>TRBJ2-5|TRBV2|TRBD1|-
TGTGCCAGCAGTGGACGACAGGGCGGGCAAGAGACCCAGTACTTC
CASSGRQGGQETQYF
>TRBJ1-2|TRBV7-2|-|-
TGTGCCAGCAGCCGATTGGCAGGGGTGGGGTATGGCTACACCTTC
CASSRLAGVGYGYTF
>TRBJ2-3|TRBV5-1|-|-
TGCGCCAGCAGCTTGGAAGGACAGCCCACAGATACGCAGTATTTT
CASSLEGQPTDTQYF
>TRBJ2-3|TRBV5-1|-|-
TGCGCCAGCAGCTTGGCCGAGGAGACTAGCACAGATACGCAGTATTTT
CASSLAEETSTDTQYF
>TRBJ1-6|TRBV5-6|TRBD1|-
TGTGCCAGCAGACCCCTCAACAGGGGAGATTACTCACCCCTCCACTTT
CASRPLNRGDYSPLHF
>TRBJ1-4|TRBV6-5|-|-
TGTGCCAGCAGGCAAAAAGAAAAACTGTTTTTT
CASRQKEKLFF
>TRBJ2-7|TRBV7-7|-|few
TGTGCTAGCAGCCTGAGCTCCTACGAGCAGTACTTC
CASSLSSYEQYF
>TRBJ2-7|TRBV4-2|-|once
TGTGCCAGCAGCCAAGATGAGATAGGTGGGTCCTACGAGCAGTACTTC
CASSQDEIGGSYEQYF
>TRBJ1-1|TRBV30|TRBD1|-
TGTGCCTGGAGGACAGGGTTCAACACTGAAGTTTTCTTT
CAWRTGFNTEVFF
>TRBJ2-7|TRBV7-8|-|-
TGTGCCAGCAATAACAGGGCCTCCTACGAGCAGTACTTC
CASNNRASYEQYF
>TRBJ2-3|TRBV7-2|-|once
TGTGCCAGCAGCTTAGAACAGGCGGGGATGGATACGCAGTATTTT
CASSLEQAGMDTQYF
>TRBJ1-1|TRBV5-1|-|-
TGCGCCAGCAGCTTCGACGCAGCGAACACTGAAGCTTTCTTT
CASSFDAANTEAFF
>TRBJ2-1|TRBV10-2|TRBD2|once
TGCGCCAGCAGTGGTTGGACTAGCGGGGGGGATATCAGCTCCTACAATGAGCAGTTCTTC
CASSGWTSGGDISSYNEQFF
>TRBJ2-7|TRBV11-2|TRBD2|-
TGTGCCAGCAGCTTAGCACTAGCGGGAGGAGGTGAGCAGTACTTC
CASSLALAGGGEQYF
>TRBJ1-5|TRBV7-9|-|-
TGTGCCAGCAGCTTAGCGGGGCCGTCTCAGCCCCAGCATTTT
CASSLAGPSQPQHF
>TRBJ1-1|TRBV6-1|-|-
TGTGCCAGCAGCCCACAGGACAGGAACACTGAAGCTTTCTTT
CASSPQDRNTEAFF
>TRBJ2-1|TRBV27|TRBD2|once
TGTGCCAGCAGTGTAGCGGGCCCATCCTACAATGAGCAGTTCTTC
CASSVAGPSYNEQFF
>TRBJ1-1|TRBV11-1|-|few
TGTGCCAGCAGCAACCCCCCGGGTCTGAACACTGAAGCTTTCTTT
CASSNPPGLNTEAFF
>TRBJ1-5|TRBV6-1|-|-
TGTGCCAGCAGCCCGACCCCCAGGGGCAATCAGCCCCAGCATTTT
CASSPTPRGNQPQHF
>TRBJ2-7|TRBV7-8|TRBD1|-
TGTGCCAGCAGCTTAACAGGGGGCCCGGGCAACGAGCAGTACTTC
CASSLTGGPGNEQYF
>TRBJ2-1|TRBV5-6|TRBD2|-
TGTGCCAGCAGCTTGTTTGCTAGCGGGAGGAACCATGAGCAGTTCTTC
CASSLFASGRNHEQFF
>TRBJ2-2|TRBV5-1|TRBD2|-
TGCGCCAGCAGTTCTATAGCGGGGGGGCCCGCCGGGGAGCTGTTTTTT
CASSSIAGGPAGELFF
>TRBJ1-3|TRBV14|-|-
TGTGCCAGCAGCCAATCAGGGTCCCGAAACACCATATATTTT
CASSQSGSRNTIYF
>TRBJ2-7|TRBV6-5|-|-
TGTGCCAGCACTTATATGTTTGGTTACGAGCAGTACTTC
CASTYMFGYEQYF
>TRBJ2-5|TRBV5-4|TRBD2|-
TGTGCCAGCAGCCCGGGACTAGCGGGGGGGCAGGAGACCCAGTACTTC
CASSPGLAGGQETQYF
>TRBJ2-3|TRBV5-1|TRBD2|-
TGCGCCAGCAGCTTAGCGGGGGGGCCGGCAGATACGCAGTATTTT
CASSLAGGPADTQYF
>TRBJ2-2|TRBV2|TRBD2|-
TGTGCCAGCAGTGATAGCGGGAGGGCCGGGGCCGGGGAGCTGTTTTTT
CASSDSGRAGAGELFF
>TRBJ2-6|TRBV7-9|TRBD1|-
TGTGCCAGCAGCCCCGGGACAGGGGCTGGGGCCAACGTCCTGACTTTC
CASSPGTGAGANVLTF
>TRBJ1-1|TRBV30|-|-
TGTGCCTGCCCCGGGACGGTGAACACTGAAGCTTTCTTT
CACPGTVNTEAFF
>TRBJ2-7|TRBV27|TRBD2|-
TGTGCCAGCAGACCCGGGACTAGCGTCGGCGAGCAGTACTTC
CASRPGTSVGEQYF
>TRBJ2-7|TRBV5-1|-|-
TGCGCCAGCAGCTCCTTGGGCCTCGTCTCGGTGGGGTACGAGCAGTACTTC
CASSSLGLVSVGYEQYF
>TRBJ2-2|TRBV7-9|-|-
TGTGCCAGCAGCTTAGCGGGGGGCACCGGGGAGCTGTTTTTT
CASSLAGGTGELFF
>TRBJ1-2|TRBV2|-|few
TGTGCCCCCCGGGGTGGGGGGATCGATGGCTACACCTTC
CAPRGGGIDGYTF
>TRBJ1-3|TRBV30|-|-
TGTGCCTGGAGTATTCTCATTGACACCATATATTTT
CAWSILIDTIYF
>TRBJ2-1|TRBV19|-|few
TGTGCCAGTAGTACTTCGGGTCTTTCCTACAATGAGCAGTTCTTC
CASSTSGLSYNEQFF
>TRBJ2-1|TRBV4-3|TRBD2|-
TGCGCCAGCAGCCAATCTAGCGGGCCCAACAATGAGCAGTTCTTC
CASSQSSGPNNEQFF